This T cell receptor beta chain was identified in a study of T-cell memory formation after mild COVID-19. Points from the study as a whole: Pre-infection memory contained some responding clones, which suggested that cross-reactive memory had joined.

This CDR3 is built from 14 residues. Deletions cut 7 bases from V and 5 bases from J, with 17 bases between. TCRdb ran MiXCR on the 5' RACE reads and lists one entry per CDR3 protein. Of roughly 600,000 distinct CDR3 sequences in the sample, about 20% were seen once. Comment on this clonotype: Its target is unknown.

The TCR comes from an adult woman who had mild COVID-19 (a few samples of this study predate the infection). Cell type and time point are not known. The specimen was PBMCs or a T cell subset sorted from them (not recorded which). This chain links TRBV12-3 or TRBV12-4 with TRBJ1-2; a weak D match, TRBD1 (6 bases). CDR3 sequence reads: CASTLRGHEYGYTF. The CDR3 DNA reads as TGTGCCAGCACTCTCCGGGGACACGAGTATGGCTACACCTTC.